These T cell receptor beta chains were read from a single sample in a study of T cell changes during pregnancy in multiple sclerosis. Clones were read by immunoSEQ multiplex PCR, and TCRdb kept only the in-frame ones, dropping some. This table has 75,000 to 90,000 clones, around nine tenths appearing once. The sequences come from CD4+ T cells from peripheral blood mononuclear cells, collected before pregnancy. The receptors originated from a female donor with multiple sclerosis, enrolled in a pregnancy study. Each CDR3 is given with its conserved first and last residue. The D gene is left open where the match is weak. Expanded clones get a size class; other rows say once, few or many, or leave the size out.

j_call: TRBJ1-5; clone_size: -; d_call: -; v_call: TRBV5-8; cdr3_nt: TGTGCCAGCTCCTTCCCAGGGCGCGGCAATCAGCCCCAGCATTTT; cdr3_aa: CASSFPGRGNQPQHF
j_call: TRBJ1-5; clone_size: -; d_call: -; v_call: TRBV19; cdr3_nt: TGTGCCAGCACAGGGACGGGCAATCAGCCCCAGCATTTT; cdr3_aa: CASTGTGNQPQHF
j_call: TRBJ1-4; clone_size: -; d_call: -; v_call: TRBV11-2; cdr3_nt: TGTGCCAGCAGCTTTGCAACTGTGGGGGCGGCGAAGGGACTGTTTTTT; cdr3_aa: CASSFATVGAAKGLFF
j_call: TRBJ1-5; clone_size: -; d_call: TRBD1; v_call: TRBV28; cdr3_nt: TGTGCCAGCAGTTCCAGGACAGGGATAAGACAGCCCCAGCATTTT; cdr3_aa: CASSSRTGIRQPQHF
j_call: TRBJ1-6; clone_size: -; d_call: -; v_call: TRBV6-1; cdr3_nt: TGTGCCAGCAGGGGGTTGGGAGTGACTAATTCACCCCTCCACTTT; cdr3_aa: CASRGLGVTNSPLHF
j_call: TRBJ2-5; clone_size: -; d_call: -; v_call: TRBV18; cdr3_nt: TGTGCCAGCTCACCCGGCAGGAGGCAAGAGACCCAGTACTTC; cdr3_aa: CASSPGRRQETQYF
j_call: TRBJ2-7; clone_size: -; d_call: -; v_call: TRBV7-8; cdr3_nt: TGTGCCAGCAGCCACCGGACTGGCTCCTACGAGCAGTACTTC; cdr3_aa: CASSHRTGSYEQYF
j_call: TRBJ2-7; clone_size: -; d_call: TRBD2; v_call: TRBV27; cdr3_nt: TGTGCCAGCAGTTTCCAGCGGGGGGGCACCTACGAGCAGTACTTC; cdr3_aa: CASSFQRGGTYEQYF
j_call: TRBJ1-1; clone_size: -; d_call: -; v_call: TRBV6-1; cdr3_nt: TGTGCCAGCAGTGGGACATCTAACACTGAAGCTTTCTTT; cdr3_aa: CASSGTSNTEAFF
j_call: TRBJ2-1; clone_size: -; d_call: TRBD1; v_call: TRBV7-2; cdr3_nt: TGTGCCAGCAGCCCCCGGACAGGGAGGTCCGCCTACAATGAGCAGTTCTTC; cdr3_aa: CASSPRTGRSAYNEQFF
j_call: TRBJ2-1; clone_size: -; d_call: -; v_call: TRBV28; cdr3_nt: TGTGCCAGCAGCCAGCAGCCAGGGTGGCAGTTCTTC; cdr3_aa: CASSQQPGWQFF
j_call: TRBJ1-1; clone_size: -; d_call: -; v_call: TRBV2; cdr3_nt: TGTGCCAGCAGTGAATACAGGGAAGTGAACACTGAAGCTTTCTTT; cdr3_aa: CASSEYREVNTEAFF
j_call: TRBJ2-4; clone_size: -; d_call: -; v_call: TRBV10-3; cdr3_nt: TGTGCCACCGGCGGGCTAGCCAAAAACATTCAGTACTTC; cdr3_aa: CATGGLAKNIQYF
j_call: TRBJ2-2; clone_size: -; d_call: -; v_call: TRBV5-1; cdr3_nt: TGCGCCAGCAGCTTGGTTCCGGTTGCGAACACCGGGGAGCTGTTTTTT; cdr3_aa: CASSLVPVANTGELFF
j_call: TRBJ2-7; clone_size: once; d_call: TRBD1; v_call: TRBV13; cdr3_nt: TGTGCCAGCAGCGGAAACCGGGACAGGCCTCCCGAGCAGTACTTC; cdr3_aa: CASSGNRDRPPEQYF
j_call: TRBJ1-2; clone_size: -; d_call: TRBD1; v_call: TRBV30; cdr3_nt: TGTGCCGGGGGACTTCCAGGGGGCCTGACCTATGGCTACACCTTC; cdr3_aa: CAGGLPGGLTYGYTF
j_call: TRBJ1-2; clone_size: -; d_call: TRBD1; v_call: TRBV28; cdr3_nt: TGTGCCAGCAGGCCCGTGGACAGGGATAACTATGGCTACACCTTC; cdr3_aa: CASRPVDRDNYGYTF
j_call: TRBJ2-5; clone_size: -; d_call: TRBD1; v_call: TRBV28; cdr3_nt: TGTGCCAGCAGCCGGAGACAGGGGTGGAAAGAGACCCAGTACTTC; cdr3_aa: CASSRRQGWKETQYF
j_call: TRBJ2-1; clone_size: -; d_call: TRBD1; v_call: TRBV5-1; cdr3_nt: TGCGCCAGCAGCCCGGGACAGGGGACCTACAATGAGCAGTTCTTC; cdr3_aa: CASSPGQGTYNEQFF